A selection of T cell receptor beta chains follows, all from one sample in a study of early stage breast cancer tumors. Using immunoSEQ multiplex PCR, the repertoire was profiled, and TCRdb retains in-frame clones only, with some absent. The sample has under 75,000 clones; 70% to 80% are singletons. The sample taken for sequencing was blood. The source is a person aged 30-39 years with breast cancer. The CDR3 runs from the conserved cysteine through the conserved F or W. The size of a clone is reported for some rows only, either as once, few or many, or as a class for expanded clones.

J gene | V gene | clone size | CDR3 protein
TRBJ2-3 | TRBV6-1 | NA | CASSELAAVGTDTQYF
TRBJ1-3 | TRBV29-1 | once | CSVVSSGLTGNTIYF
TRBJ2-7 | TRBV12-5 | NA | CASAPPGDYEQYF
TRBJ2-6 | TRBV23-1 | NA | CAFRPGQGAGANVLTF
TRBJ1-1 | TRBV27 | NA | CASSVSTATEAFF
TRBJ2-7 | TRBV14 | NA | CASSQEGRYWEQYF
TRBJ2-7 | TRBV10-2 | once | CASSELGLGTYEQYF
TRBJ2-1 | TRBV11-3 | NA | CASSLAAQGDNEQFF
TRBJ1-2 | TRBV12-5 | NA | CASGLARGYTF
TRBJ1-5 | TRBV11-2 | NA | CASSLRGDRGQQPQHF
TRBJ2-5 | TRBV7-7 | NA | CASSASSGSQETQYF
TRBJ2-7 | TRBV7-2 | NA | CASSSGLVPYEQYF
TRBJ1-1 | TRBV7-9 | NA | CASSFLTMVTEAFF
TRBJ1-2 | TRBV5-5 | NA | CASSVGHLGYGYTF
TRBJ2-7 | TRBV7-9 | NA | CASSSSTGAMPSYEQYF
TRBJ1-1 | TRBV19 | NA | CASSPSLNTEAFF
TRBJ2-5 | TRBV14 | NA | CASSQVSETQYF
TRBJ2-7 | TRBV11-3 | NA | CASSLDIGTLGEQYF
TRBJ1-6 | TRBV10-3 | few | CATRIYNSPLHF
TRBJ2-2 | TRBV18 | NA | CASRGAEGTKRELFF
TRBJ1-1 | TRBV4-2 | few | CASSWDRRNTEAFF
TRBJ1-4 | TRBV2 | NA | CASRGGQTRYEKLFF
TRBJ2-2 | TRBV6-5 | NA | CASNNYDAGELFF
TRBJ2-7 | TRBV5-1 | NA | CASSLERAGVDEQYF
TRBJ2-1 | TRBV7-2 | NA | CASSFWASGANEQFF
TRBJ1-2 | TRBV9 | few | CASSVGDRGHSYGYTF
TRBJ1-1 | TRBV6-4 | NA | CASSDRPGENTEAFF
TRBJ1-5 | TRBV5-1 | NA | CASSTRYSNQPQHF